This entry describes one T cell receptor beta chain. Unmatched junction bases numbered 7, after V lost 5 bases and J lost 8 bases. The CDR3 is 14 amino acids. CDR1 and CDR2 from the germline V gene are SGHAT and FQNNGV. The data are from a study of cytomegalovirus exposure and HLA in healthy donors. Researchers ran the PCR with 60 Vbeta and 13 Jbeta primers. Sequenced by immunoSEQ multiplex PCR; TCRdb stores in-frame clones only, minus some. The sample lists about 130,000 clones; around 77% were seen once. This receptor was identified in a man aged 25-45 years in good health and CMV-seronegative. The rearrangement links TRBV11-2 to TRBJ2-1; 9 bases are shared with TRBD2. Sequenced sample: PBMCs. CDR3: CASSPAGLADEQFF. CDR3 coding DNA: TGTGCCAGCAGCCCCGCGGGACTAGCTGATGAGCAGTTCTTC.